This TCR beta chain is drawn from a study of T cells in Graves' hyperthyroidism and ophthalmopathy. This CDR3 region has 14 residues. V was trimmed by 9 bases and J by 5 bases, leaving 19 bases between them. Germline assignment: CDR1 MDHEN and CDR2 SYDVKM. Amplification yielded TCR beta CDR3 regions, with RNA transcripts as the source. The TCR CDR3 first-round RT-PCR relied on the HTBI primer set. Each CDR3 protein gets one entry after TCRdb re-called the multiplex PCR reads with MiXCR. Among around 720,000 distinct CDR3 sequences listed, just over 35% were seen once. The TCR sequence derives from a woman in her forties with Graves' hyperthyroidism. Material for sequencing was blood. This chain links TRBV28 with TRBJ1-1; D perhaps matches TRBD1 (6 bases). The CDR3 sequence is CASWRSAGDTEAFF. The CDR3 DNA reads as TGTGCCAGTTGGAGGTCGGCAGGGGATACTGAAGCTTTCTTT.